Shown below are 2 T cell receptor beta chains from a single sample sequenced in a study of blood T cell repertoires in COVID-19. The assay was immunoSEQ multiplex PCR, and TCRdb's table has in-frame clones only and misses some. The sample has around 150,000 clones, roughly 91% seen once. Sample: peripheral blood. These receptor sequences come from a young man with acute or convalescent COVID-19.

This clone was observed a handful of times. The chain recombines TRBV19 with TRBJ2-7, with D possibly being TRBD1 (5 bases). This CDR3 has 13 residues. Germline V gives CDR1 LNHDA, CDR2 SQIVND (reference sequence). V lost 10 bases and J lost 2, with 15 bases in between. CDR3 region: CAIALGHTYEQYF. CDR3 in DNA: TGTGCCATCGCCTTGGGGCACACCTACGAGCAGTACTTC.

This rearrangement joins TRBV9 to TRBJ2-2; 8 bases fit TRBD2. This CDR3 spans 17 amino acids. The germline CDR1 and CDR2 sequences are SGDLS and YYNGEE. With 6 bases clipped from V and 1 base from J, the junction kept 11 bases outside the gene matches. CDR3 nucleotides: TGTGCCAGCAACACGGGAGGGCCCTTTAGGAACACCGGGGAGCTGTTTTTT. Its translation is CASNTGGPFRNTGELFF.